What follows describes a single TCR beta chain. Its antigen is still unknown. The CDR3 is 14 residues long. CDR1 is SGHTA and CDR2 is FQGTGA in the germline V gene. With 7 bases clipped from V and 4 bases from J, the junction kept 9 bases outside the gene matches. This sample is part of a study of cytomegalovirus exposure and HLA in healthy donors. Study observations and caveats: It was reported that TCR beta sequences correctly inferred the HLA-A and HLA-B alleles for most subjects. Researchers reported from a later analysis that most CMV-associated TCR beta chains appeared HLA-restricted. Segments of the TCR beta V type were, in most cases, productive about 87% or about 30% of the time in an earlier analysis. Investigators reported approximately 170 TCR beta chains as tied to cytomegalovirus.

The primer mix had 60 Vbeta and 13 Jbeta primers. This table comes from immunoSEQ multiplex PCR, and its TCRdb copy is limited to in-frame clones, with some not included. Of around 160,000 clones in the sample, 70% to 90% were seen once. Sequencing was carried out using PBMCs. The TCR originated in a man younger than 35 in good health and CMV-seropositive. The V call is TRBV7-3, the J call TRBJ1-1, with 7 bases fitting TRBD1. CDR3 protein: CASTNQGVVTEAFF. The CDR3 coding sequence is TGTGCCAGCACTAATCAGGGGGTAGTCACTGAAGCTTTCTTT.